This section outlines one T cell receptor (beta chain) sequence together with its context. Its antigen is still unknown. This entry is derived from a study of T cell responses to AZD1222 COVID-19 vaccine. Study outcomes and limitations: The study identified only six AZD1222 recipients as seropositive at baseline. Females outnumbered males among donors, who were mostly white British; clonal diversity was possibly underestimated. Spike-specific TCR breadth rose after two AZD1222 doses, and depth rose as well.

The CDR3 extends over 15 amino acids. After removal of 6 bases from V and 1 base from J, the junction contained 4 bases not matched to a gene. Germline values: CDR1 SEHNR, CDR2 FQNEAQ (reference sequence). Assay used: immunoSEQ multiplex PCR; TCRdb lists only in-frame clones, some missing. In the table there are 150,000 or so clones, 90% to 95% of which are singletons. This clonotype was obtained from an adult in good health. Sequences were derived from peripheral blood, sampled on day 0 of AZD1222 vaccination. J is TRBJ1-5 and V is TRBV7-9; 9 nucleotides match TRBD1. In DNA, the CDR3 is TGTGCCAGCAGTTCTGGACAGGGGAGCAATCAGCCCCAGCATTTT. This codes for CASSSGQGSNQPQHF. The full variable domain, in which reference TRBV7-9 and TRBJ1-5 provide the parts outside the CDR3, is DTGVSQNPRHKITKRGQNVTFRCDPISEHNRLYWYRQTLGQGPEFLTYFQNEAQLEKSRLLSDRFSAERPKGSFSTLEIQRTEQGDSAMYLCASSSGQGSNQPQHFGDGTRLSIL.